This T cell receptor beta chain was found in a study of cytomegalovirus exposure and HLA in healthy donors. The PCR was carried out with 60 Vbeta primers and 13 Jbeta primers. Measured with immunoSEQ multiplex PCR; TCRdb has only the in-frame clones, and not every one. Of nearly 95,000 clones detected, less than 10% appear once; the ten largest clones hold about 2.1%. This clone was counted between two and nine times. Its target is unknown. Germline CDR1 and CDR2: SGHRS and YFSETQ. The germline V and J ends were trimmed by 0 bases and 2 bases, with 10 bases remaining between them. This CDR3 has 15 amino acids. Study-wide results and limits: A later analysis associated about 18,000 TCR beta sequences with HLA alleles at a 0.05 false discovery rate. As a later analysis showed, several of the most significant clusters appeared to be linked to common viral pathogens. Most TCR beta V segments were productive about 90% or about 30% of the time in an earlier analysis.

The material sequenced was PBMCs. The receptor was isolated from a man in his fifties or sixties in good health and CMV-seronegative. The chain links TRBV5-1 to TRBJ2-3; tentatively, D is TRBD1 (6 bases). The DNA for the CDR3 is TGCGCCAGCAGCTTGGAGGGACACCTCACAGATACGCAGTATTTT. Its protein product is CASSLEGHLTDTQYF.